Listed below are T cell receptor beta chains from one sample, sequenced in a study of CD8+CD57+ T cells in acquired aplastic anemia. In TCRdb, the reads were re-called with MiXCR into one record per CDR3 protein. The sample includes around 500,000 distinct CDR3 sequences, about a third of them seen just once. The specimen sequenced was sorted CD4+, CD8+, or CD8+CD57+ T cells (not recorded which) from PBMCs. Receptor source: a human donor with aplastic anemia. CDR3s include the opening cysteine and the closing phenylalanine or tryptophan. Each record gives: V gene, clone size, D gene, J gene, CDR3 protein, CDR3 DNA. A D gene is named only where the DNA matches it firmly. Size is omitted from some rows. Given values are once, few, many or a class for expanded clones.

TRBV20-1	NA	NA	TRBJ1-1	CSARVIGEVSTEAFF	TGCAGTGCTAGAGTTATTGGGGAGGTGAGCACTGAAGCTTTCTTT
TRBV7-8	many	NA	TRBJ2-7	CASSLEGLDEQYF	TGTGCCAGCAGCTTGGAAGGGTTGGACGAGCAGTACTTC
TRBV12-3/TRBV12-4	many	TRBD2	TRBJ2-5	CASTLAGETQYF	TGTGCCAGCACCTTAGCGGGGGAGACCCAGTACTTC
TRBV10-3	NA	TRBD1	TRBJ1-6	CAISKRQGAESGPLHF	TGTGCCATCAGTAAACGACAGGGGGCGGAATCGGGACCCCTCCACTTT
TRBV7-9	NA	TRBD1	TRBJ1-2	CASTLLGGADGYTF	TGTGCCAGCACCCTTTTAGGGGGCGCGGACGGCTACACCTTC
TRBV15	many	NA	TRBJ2-1	CATSTRGVGVNEQFF	TGTGCCACCAGCACAAGGGGAGTAGGGGTAAATGAGCAGTTCTTC
TRBV19	NA	NA	TRBJ2-5	CASSILQAYQPQYF	TGTGCCAGTAGTATTTTACAGGCTTATCAGCCCCAGTACTTC
TRBV19	once	NA	TRBJ2-3	CASSIGGRHTDTQYF	TGTGCCAGTAGTATTGGGGGCAGACACACAGATACGCAGTATTTT
TRBV10-3	NA	TRBD1	TRBJ2-6	CASSPRGTGAGANVLTF	TGTGCCAGCAGTCCGAGGGGGACAGGGGCTGGGGCCAACGTCCTGACTTTC
TRBV4-3	NA	TRBD1	TRBJ2-7	CASSQDPKDRGLGEQYF	TGCGCCAGCAGCCAAGATCCCAAGGACAGGGGGCTAGGCGAGCAGTACTTC
TRBV2	many	NA	TRBJ2-3	CASRVGTSTDTQYF	TGTGCCAGCAGGGTGGGAACTAGCACAGATACGCAGTATTTT
TRBV19	NA	TRBD1	TRBJ1-1	CAWRETGMNTEAFF	TGTGCCTGGAGGGAGACAGGGATGAACACTGAAGCTTTCTTT
TRBV27	NA	NA	TRBJ1-2	CASSHGRSSYTF	TGTGCCAGCAGCCACGGCAGGAGTAGCTACACCTTC
TRBV5-1	many	NA	TRBJ1-1	CASSLDQTNTEAFF	TGCGCCAGCAGCTTGGATCAGACGAACACTGAAGCTTTCTTT